The rows below give T cell receptor beta chains drawn from one sample of a study of shared clonotypes between healthy human individuals. The protocol was immunoSEQ multiplex PCR, while the TCRdb copy is restricted to in-frame clones and leaves out a portion. This table has around 1.4 million clones, around 98.5% appearing once. Sample: naive CD4+ T cells sorted from blood. These TCRs come from a man younger than 40 in good health. CDR3s include the opening cysteine and the closing phenylalanine or tryptophan. The D gene is left open where the match is weak. Clone size, where shown, is once, few, many, or a class for clones that have expanded.

>.|TRBD2|TRBJ2-6|TRBV9
CASSVQSGIPYSGANVLTF
TGTGCCAGCAGCGTACAAAGCGGGATCCCTTACTCTGGGGCCAACGTCCTGACTTTC
>.|TRBD1|TRBJ2-2|TRBV7-8
CASSNRGFNTGELFF
TGTGCCAGCAGCAACAGGGGGTTTAACACCGGGGAGCTGTTTTTT
>.|.|TRBJ2-7|TRBV18
CASSTLFRDTPYEQYF
TGTGCCAGCTCAACCCTATTTCGGGACACCCCCTACGAGCAGTACTTC
>.|TRBD2|TRBJ2-1|TRBV13
CASSLAPGLAADVSYNEQFF
TGTGCCAGCAGCTTAGCTCCGGGACTAGCAGCCGACGTCTCCTACAATGAGCAGTTCTTC
>.|.|TRBJ2-7|TRBV11-2
CASRALVLYEQYF
TGTGCCAGCAGGGCCCTGGTTCTCTACGAGCAGTACTTC
>.|.|TRBJ2-6|TRBV2
CASSEHPPSGANVLTF
TGTGCCAGCAGTGAACACCCCCCCTCTGGGGCCAACGTCCTGACTTTC
>.|TRBD1|TRBJ2-3|TRBV5-1
CASSPQGTDTQYF
TGCGCCAGCAGCCCACAGGGGACAGATACGCAGTATTTT
>.|TRBD2|TRBJ2-2|TRBV27
CASSLGAGDPGELFF
TGTGCCAGCAGTTTAGGGGCGGGAGATCCCGGGGAGCTGTTTTTT
>.|.|TRBJ2-1|TRBV7-2
CASSPIRPGPLDEQFF
TGTGCCAGCAGCCCAATTCGCCCGGGACCGCTGGATGAGCAGTTCTTC
>.|.|TRBJ2-6|TRBV28
CASSLWGGGSPGANVLTF
TGTGCCAGCAGTTTATGGGGCGGGGGCAGTCCTGGGGCCAACGTCCTGACTTTC
>.|.|TRBJ2-1|TRBV18
CASSPSGTANEQFF
TGTGCCAGCTCACCTTCAGGGACCGCCAATGAGCAGTTCTTC
>.|.|TRBJ1-1|TRBV6-5
CASSYRGTPVNTEAFF
TGTGCCAGCAGTTACCGCGGGACTCCAGTCAACACTGAAGCTTTCTTT
>.|TRBD1|TRBJ2-5|TRBV6-1
CASSPQTGGWGTQYF
TGTGCCAGCAGTCCCCAGACAGGGGGCTGGGGGACCCAGTACTTC
>.|.|TRBJ1-4|TRBV28
CGTGTIYREKLFF
TGTGGGACCGGGACGATATACCGTGAAAAACTGTTTTTT
>.|TRBD2|TRBJ2-2|TRBV7-3
CASSSRTSGMGGTGELFF
TGTGCCAGCAGCTCTCGGACTAGCGGGATGGGAGGCACCGGGGAGCTGTTTTTT
>.|TRBD2|TRBJ2-1|TRBV5-4
CASRSRRGLAGYNEQFF
TGTGCCAGCAGATCTCGACGAGGACTAGCGGGATACAATGAGCAGTTCTTC
>.|.|TRBJ2-1|TRBV11-2
CASSLGRGRYNEQFF
TGTGCCAGCAGCTTAGGTAGGGGGAGGTACAATGAGCAGTTCTTC
>.|TRBD1|TRBJ2-1|TRBV5-1
CASSRGQGNEQFF
TGCGCCAGCAGCAGGGGGCAGGGCAATGAGCAGTTCTTC
>.|.|TRBJ1-5|TRBV7-6
CASSLGSGAYSNQPQHF
TGTGCCAGCAGCTTGGGGTCGGGGGCGTATAGCAATCAGCCCCAGCATTTT
>once|.|TRBJ2-3|TRBV15
CATSEGLILSTDTQYF
TGTGCCACCAGCGAGGGACTCATACTTAGCACAGATACGCAGTATTTT
>.|.|TRBJ1-5|TRBV28
CASSFVGRGDNQPQHF
TGTGCCAGCAGTTTTGTGGGGAGAGGGGACAATCAGCCCCAGCATTTT
>.|.|TRBJ1-1|TRBV9
CASSVAGGGPMNTEAFF
TGTGCCAGCAGCGTTGCCGGGGGCGGGCCTATGAACACTGAAGCTTTCTTT
>once|.|TRBJ2-1|TRBV29-1
CSVVLAFHEQFF
TGCAGCGTTGTGTTAGCTTTCCATGAGCAGTTCTTC
>.|.|TRBJ2-2|TRBV7-9
CASSLYAGQPNTGELFF
TGTGCCAGCAGCTTATATGCGGGACAACCGAACACCGGGGAGCTGTTTTTT
>.|.|TRBJ2-3|TRBV7-2
CASSSRGWTQEDTQYF
TGTGCCAGCAGCTCCCGGGGTTGGACTCAAGAAGATACGCAGTATTTT
>.|.|TRBJ1-2|TRBV19
CASSISRLNYGYTF
TGTGCCAGTAGTATTAGTCGGCTAAACTATGGCTACACCTTC
>.|.|TRBJ2-2|TRBV6-1
CASSESLRGGGDTGELFF
TGTGCCAGCAGTGAATCCCTTCGAGGGGGAGGGGACACCGGGGAGCTGTTTTTT
>.|.|TRBJ1-5|TRBV6-6
CASSRGGNNQPQHF
TGTGCCAGCAGTCGGGGGGGCAACAATCAGCCCCAGCATTTT
>.|.|TRBJ2-7|TRBV28
CASSFRDEQYF
TGTGCCAGCAGTTTTCGGGACGAGCAGTACTTC
>.|TRBD1|TRBJ1-1|TRBV10-3
CAIRRGTGGMNTEAFF
TGTGCCATCAGACGGGGAACAGGGGGGATGAACACTGAAGCTTTCTTT
>.|TRBD2|TRBJ2-5|TRBV9
CASSVSGKETQYF
TGTGCCAGCAGCGTTAGCGGGAAGGAGACCCAGTACTTC
>.|.|TRBJ1-1|TRBV18
CASSPKELAYGAFF
TGTGCCAGCTCACCCAAGGAACTTGCTTATGGAGCTTTCTTT
>once|TRBD1|TRBJ1-5|TRBV19
CASTDRDSQPQHF
TGTGCCAGTACCGACAGGGATAGTCAGCCCCAGCATTTT
>once|TRBD1|TRBJ2-7|TRBV5-1
CASSLGLKGALSYEQYF
TGCGCCAGCAGCTTGGGATTGAAGGGGGCCCTTTCCTACGAGCAGTACTTC
>.|.|TRBJ2-7|TRBV7-2
CASSLAGDYEQYF
TGTGCCAGCAGCTTAGCGGGAGACTACGAGCAGTACTTC
>.|TRBD1|TRBJ1-5|TRBV2
CASSGQGGNQPQHF
TGTGCCAGCAGTGGACAGGGAGGCAATCAGCCCCAGCATTTT
>.|TRBD2|TRBJ2-1|TRBV7-3
CASSLELAGAHYGSYNEQFF
TGTGCCAGCAGCTTAGAACTAGCGGGAGCCCACTATGGCTCCTACAATGAGCAGTTCTTC
>.|.|TRBJ2-2|TRBV10-3
CATKDRMGQRSNTGELFF
TGTGCCACCAAAGACCGGATGGGTCAGCGTTCGAACACCGGGGAGCTGTTTTTT
>.|.|TRBJ2-1|TRBV7-8
CASSLKGRRGRAARDHEQFF
TGTGCCAGCAGCTTGAAAGGGCGGAGGGGGAGGGCCGCGAGAGATCATGAGCAGTTCTTC
>.|.|TRBJ2-2|TRBV7-2
CASSLWGANTGELFF
TGTGCCAGCAGTTTATGGGGTGCGAACACCGGGGAGCTGTTTTTT
>.|TRBD1|TRBJ1-4|TRBV5-3
CARSGNSTGPRSDYNEKLFF
TGTGCCAGAAGCGGTAACTCGACAGGGCCTCGTTCCGATTATAATGAAAAACTGTTTTTT
>.|.|TRBJ2-5|TRBV7-9
CASSLNGPETQYF
TGTGCCAGCAGCTTAAACGGTCCAGAGACCCAGTACTTC
>.|.|TRBJ1-1|TRBV7-9
CASSQGGFMNTEAFF
TGTGCCAGCAGCCAGGGAGGGTTCATGAACACTGAAGCTTTCTTT
>.|TRBD2|TRBJ2-1|TRBV7-7
CASSLTSGAYNEQFF
TGTGCTAGCAGCTTGACTAGCGGGGCCTACAATGAGCAGTTCTTC
>.|.|TRBJ1-1|TRBV25-1
CASGGGLLRDAEAFF
TGTGCCAGCGGGGGGGGTCTCCTTCGTGATGCTGAAGCTTTCTTT
>once|.|TRBJ1-2|TRBV27
CASSRPGLGGYTF
TGTGCCAGCAGTCGGCCAGGCCTTGGTGGCTACACCTTC
>.|.|TRBJ2-7|TRBV9
CASSVGDTNSYEQYF
TGTGCCAGCAGCGTAGGAGACACCAACTCCTACGAGCAGTACTTC
>once|.|TRBJ1-2|TRBV6-6
CASSYSRNTNYGYTF
TGTGCCAGCAGTTACTCGAGGAACACAAACTATGGCTACACCTTC
>.|TRBD2|TRBJ2-1|TRBV7-9
CASSLARPGLVINEQFF
TGTGCCAGCAGCTTAGCAAGACCGGGACTAGTGATCAATGAGCAGTTCTTC
>.|.|TRBJ1-4|TRBV19
CASRQGSHNEKLFF
TGTGCCAGTAGGCAAGGGTCACATAATGAAAAACTGTTTTTT
>.|.|TRBJ1-1|TRBV9
CASSALGPRTEAFF
TGTGCCAGCAGCGCCTTGGGACCTCGCACTGAAGCTTTCTTT
>few|TRBD1|TRBJ1-5|TRBV19
CASSETGGGNQPQHF
TGTGCCAGTAGTGAGACAGGGGGCGGGAATCAGCCCCAGCATTTT
>.|.|TRBJ2-7|TRBV5-4
CASNPSGRSSYEQYF
TGTGCCAGCAACCCCTCGGGACGGAGCTCCTACGAGCAGTACTTC
>.|.|TRBJ2-2|TRBV9
CASSVGPQGRGLFF
TGTGCCAGCAGCGTCGGGCCCCAAGGAAGAGGGCTGTTTTTT
>.|.|TRBJ1-5|TRBV7-2
CASSEQLYSNQPQHF
TGTGCCAGCAGCGAACAGCTATATAGCAATCAGCCCCAGCATTTT
>.|.|TRBJ2-2|TRBV18
CASSPHTGPDGELFF
TGTGCCAGCTCACCACATACAGGTCCGGACGGGGAGCTGTTTTTT
>.|.|TRBJ1-1|TRBV6-6
CASKLDTGGTEAFF
TGTGCCAGCAAGCTGGACACCGGAGGAACTGAAGCTTTCTTT
>.|.|TRBJ2-1|TRBV14
CASSQGTRWDNEQFF
TGTGCCAGCAGCCAAGGTACTAGGTGGGACAATGAGCAGTTCTTC
>.|.|TRBJ2-2|TRBV9
CASSVATRSGELFF
TGTGCCAGCAGCGTAGCTACCCGAAGCGGGGAGCTGTTTTTT